This T cell receptor beta chain came from a study of blood T cell repertoires in COVID-19. Study at large: There were acute and convalescent COVID-19 samples, and they came from the United States, Italy and Spain. PBMCs, B-cell-depleted T cells, or T cells were the source of the cDNA or gDNA that made up the material.

This CDR3 contains 15 residues. V was clipped by 10 bases and J by 1 base; unmatched bases: 10. Germline CDR1 is MGHDK and CDR2 is SYGVNS. Methods used by the authors: Estimates of nucleated cell counts were drawn from the amplification of reference gene primers. The data were produced by immunoSEQ multiplex PCR, yet TCRdb's version contains in-frame clones alone and is incomplete. D and trimming were read from the DNA, whereas the V and J calls and clone size are those reported in that table. The table lists around 380,000 clones, more than 65% of them singletons. Sequenced material: peripheral blood. The gene calls are TRBV25-1 and TRBJ2-7; 10 bases line up with TRBD1. The origin of this receptor is a human donor with acute or convalescent COVID-19. The donor label of this sample is uncertain. CDR3 in DNA: TGTGCCACAAAAAGGGGACAGGGGATTTCCTACGAGCAGTACTTC. This translates into CATKRGQGISYEQYF.